A single sample gave rise to the 23 T cell receptor beta chains below, sequenced in a study of T cell repertoires in cytomegalovirus infection. Each CDR3 protein gets one entry after TCRdb re-called the reads with MiXCR. The sample lists 290,000 or so distinct CDR3 sequences; more than 20% were seen once. Sample: PBMCs. The receptor set was obtained from a human donor in good health (CMV status not recorded). Some clones in this sample may be carry-over from other donors' samples.

About this clonotype: A read error may be the cause here, since a much bigger clone is one base away. This sequence joins TRBV28 and TRBJ2-5; 7 nucleotides line up with TRBD2. Germline V gene sequence: CDR1 MDHEN, CDR2 SYDVKM. The CDR3 extends over 21 amino acids. Trimming at V came to 8 bases and at J to 2 bases, leaving 29 bases not matched to a gene. In DNA form, the CDR3 reads TGTGCCAGCTCCGAGGCCTACTCCCGGGACGGGGGGTGGGATTTGCAAGAGACCCAGTACTTC. This codes for CASSEAYSRDGGWDLQETQYF.

The V and J genes are TRBV6-2 or TRBV6-3 and TRBJ2-2; D is possibly TRBD2 (6 bases). The CDR3 loop spans 14 amino acids. Germline V gene sequence: CDR1 MNHEY, CDR2 SVGEGT. V shed 5 bases and J shed 4 bases, with 11 bases lying between them. CDR3 loop: CASSLGLSTGELFF. The CDR3 DNA reads as TGTGCCAGCAGTCTGGGACTTTCCACCGGGGAGCTGTTTTTT.

The chain couples TRBV6-2 or TRBV6-3 to TRBJ1-2, with a possible D match to TRBD1 (6 bases). The germline V gene has CDR1 MNHEY and CDR2 SVGEGT. The ends were cut back, 2 bases at V and 4 bases at J, with 14 bases in the middle. The CDR3 covers 15 residues. CDR3 in DNA: TGTGCCAGCAGTTACGCCGGGGGCCCTTCCTATGGCTACACCTTC. Translating gives CASSYAGGPSYGYTF.

This clonotype has just a few counts. The V call is TRBV7-2, the J call TRBJ1-1; D possibly corresponds to TRBD1 (6 bases). The ends were cut back, 7 bases at V and 1 base at J, with 13 bases in the middle. The length of the CDR3 is 14 residues. Germline V gene lookup returns CDR1 SGHTA and CDR2 FQGNSA. CDR3 in DNA: TGTGCCAGCACCCCAGGGGAGAGGAACACTGAAGCTTTCTTT. Residues: CASTPGERNTEAFF.

V and J are TRBV7-3 and TRBJ1-2, with 8 bases identical to TRBD1. V lost 0 bases, J lost 7 bases, and 1 base stayed unmatched. The CDR3 has 13 residues. From germline, CDR1 is SGHTA and CDR2 FQGTGA. This CDR3 reads CASSLTGTGGYTF. For the CDR3, the DNA is TGTGCCAGCAGCTTAACTGGGACAGGTGGCTACACCTTC.

V usage is TRBV20-1 and J usage is TRBJ1-1; D gene unclear. The germline V gene encodes CDR1 DFQATT and CDR2 SNEGSKA (reference sequence). CDR3 length: 12 residues. The V end was cut by 4 bases, the J end by 0 bases, with 6 bases between. The CDR3 protein is CSAMVLNTEAFF. In DNA form, the CDR3 reads TGCAGTGCTATGGTTTTGAACACTGAAGCTTTCTTT.

This clonotype was seen a few times. The rearrangement links TRBV6-5 to TRBJ2-7, with 7 bases aligning to TRBD1. Germline V lookup: CDR1 MNHEY, CDR2 SVGAGI. CDR3 size: 16 residues. The V segment lost 5 bases and the J segment 5 bases; nucleotides outside the gene matches: 15. Written as DNA, the CDR3 is TGTGCCAGCAGTCAGGGACAGATAGCCCCTGTGGACGAGCAGTACTTC. This sequence encodes CASSQGQIAPVDEQYF.

The table lists this clonotype with a few counts. This chain connects TRBV10-3 to TRBJ2-7; 9 bases fit TRBD2. Germline CDR1 and CDR2: ENHRY and SYGVKD. V lost 0 bases to trimming and J lost 4 bases; unmatched junction nucleotides: 4. This CDR3 region has 15 residues. CDR3 in amino acids: CAISESSGRSYEQYV. The DNA for the CDR3 is TGTGCCATCAGTGAGTCGAGCGGGAGGTCTTACGAGCAGTACGTC.

This clonotype has a count of ten or more. This chain uses TRBV19 with TRBJ1-2; 9 bases are shared with TRBD1. Germline trimming cut 4 bases from V and 8 bases from J; bases unmatched to any gene: 11. The germline CDR1 and CDR2 sequences are LNHDA and SQIVND (reference sequence). The CDR3 spans 15 residues. The CDR3 reads CASSTLQGAVRGYTF. Here the CDR3 DNA reads TGTGCCAGTAGTACCCTACAGGGGGCTGTGAGAGGCTACACCTTC.

The rearrangement uses TRBV15 and TRBJ1-6; 9 nucleotides line up with TRBD1. The V gene's germline CDR1 is LNHNV and CDR2 YYDKDF (reference sequence). Trimming cost V 7 bases and J 6 bases; bases outside gene matches: 1. The CDR3 consists of 13 residues. The CDR3 here is CATKGQGNSPLHF. CDR3 in DNA: TGTGCCACCAAGGGACAGGGTAATTCACCCCTCCACTTT.

The chain carries TRBV7-9 and TRBJ2-3, with 10 bases that match TRBD2. V shed 3 bases, J shed 1 base, and the junction held 4 bases outside the gene matches. CDR3 size: 16 residues. The germline gives CDR1 SEHNR, CDR2 FQNEAQ (reference sequence). The CDR3 DNA reads as TGTGCCAGCAGCTTTTTCCTAGCGGGAGGCACAGATACGCAGTATTTT. Its translation is CASSFFLAGGTDTQYF.

This clonotype was counted a few times. This chain connects TRBV25-1 to TRBJ1-5, with D uncertain. The V gene's germline CDR1 is MGHDK and CDR2 SYGVNS. V was shortened by 5 bases and J by 4 bases, with 9 bases between the two germline ends. The length of the CDR3 is 13 residues. The CDR3 is CASSFGENQPQHF. The DNA of the CDR3 is TGTGCCAGCAGTTTCGGGGAGAATCAGCCCCAGCATTTT. Full variable domain (remainder filled in from reference TRBV25-1 and TRBJ1-5): EADIYQTPRYLVIGTGKKITLECSQTMGHDKMYWYQQDPGMELHLIHYSYGVNSTEKGDLSSESTVSRIRTEHFPLTLESARPSHTSQYLCASSFGENQPQHFGDGTRLSIL.

A few counts support this clonotype. The V gene is TRBV5-1, the J gene TRBJ2-7, with D unclear. Deletions cut 0 bases from V and 1 base from J, with 8 bases between. This CDR3 has 14 amino acids. Germline V gives CDR1 SGHRS, CDR2 YFSETQ. The CDR3 DNA follows: TGCGCCAGCAGCTTGGGCGTCGGGTCCTACGAGCAGTACTTC. Its translation: CASSLGVGSYEQYF.

The gene calls are TRBV12-3 or TRBV12-4 and TRBJ2-1; TRBD1 is a possible D gene (7 bases). The CDR3 spans 17 residues. Trimming took off 3 bases at V and 0 bases at J, with 15 bases between the two ends. CDR3 in amino acids: CASSLAGQFSSYNEQFF. The CDR3 DNA follows: TGTGCCAGCAGTTTGGCGGGACAGTTCTCCTCCTACAATGAGCAGTTCTTC.

The chain joins TRBV29-1 to TRBJ1-1; D is ambiguous. The CDR3 extends over 13 amino acids. V lost 7 bases and J lost 5, with 17 bases in between. The germline V gene encodes CDR1 SQVTM and CDR2 ANQGSEA. The CDR3 reads CSAPGWGGTEAFF. The CDR3 DNA reads as TGCAGCGCCCCCGGTTGGGGTGGGACTGAAGCTTTCTTT.

The V and J genes are TRBV4-3 and TRBJ1-2, with TRBD1 matching over 12 bases. The CDR3 covers 15 residues. Per the germline V gene, CDR1 is LGHNA and CDR2 is YSLEER. V lost 0 bases and J lost 7; bases outside the gene matches: 3. CDR3 in amino acids: CASSQDGTGGTGYTF. CDR3 nucleotides: TGCGCCAGCAGCCAAGACGGGACAGGGGGCACTGGCTACACCTTC.

Only a few counts were recorded for this clonotype. The rearrangement joins TRBV28 to TRBJ2-3, with D maybe TRBD2 (6 bases). Germline V gene lookup returns CDR1 MDHEN and CDR2 SYDVKM. The CDR3 length is 15 residues. V lost 3 bases to trimming and J lost 1 base, with 11 bases between them. The CDR3 DNA sequence: TGTGCCAGCAGTTTTCTAGCGCGGGGCACAGATACGCAGTATTTT. It specifies CASSFLARGTDTQYF.

The rearrangement links TRBV5-1 to TRBJ2-1; D unclear. The CDR3 is 15 amino acids. Germline CDR1 and CDR2: SGHRS and YFSETQ. V was trimmed by 2 bases and J by 6 bases, leaving 15 bases between them. Written as DNA, the CDR3 is TGCGCCAGCAGCTTACAGCTTTCAACAACCAATGAGCAGTTCTTC. Its protein is CASSLQLSTTNEQFF.

This clonotype was detected only a few times. The chain couples TRBV29-1 to TRBJ2-5; 9 nucleotides agree with TRBD1. V gave up 6 bases and J gave up 2 bases; unmatched junction bases: 1. CDR1 is SQVTM and CDR2 is ANQGSEA in the germline V gene. The CDR3 is 12 amino acids. DNA of the CDR3: TGCAGCGTGGACAGGGGACAAGAGACCCAGTACTTC. Protein product: CSVDRGQETQYF.

This clonotype was counted between two and nine times. The chain joins TRBV15 to TRBJ1-1; TRBD1 is a possible D gene (6 bases). The V end lost 1 base, the J end lost 4 bases, and 13 bases lay between the germline ends. Germline CDR1 LNHNV, CDR2 YYDKDF (reference sequence). CDR3 length equals 15 residues. DNA of the CDR3: TGTGCCACCAGCAGAGGCTGGACAGTTAGCACTGAAGCTTTCTTT. Its protein product is CATSRGWTVSTEAFF.

This clonotype was observed a handful of times. The chain has TRBV29-1 and TRBJ1-2; 8 positions agree with TRBD1. The CDR3 covers 13 residues. Germline values: CDR1 SQVTM, CDR2 ANQGSEA. The V segment lost 3 bases and the J segment 4 bases; nucleotides outside the gene matches: 4. The CDR3 region is CSVDGTGGYGYTF. CDR3 nucleotides: TGCAGCGTTGATGGAACAGGGGGCTATGGCTACACCTTC.

The gene calls are TRBV20-1 and TRBJ2-7; D is ambiguous. The CDR3 runs 13 residues. CDR1 is DFQATT and CDR2 is SNEGSKA in the germline V gene (reference sequence). The CDR3 sequence: CTIPQAGSYEQYF. The CDR3 DNA follows: TGCACTATACCCCAGGCTGGATCCTACGAGCAGTACTTC.

This clonotype was seen at least ten times. The chain couples TRBV28 to TRBJ2-1, with 9 nucleotides matching TRBD1. J lost 10 bases, V lost 7 bases, and 11 bases had no gene match. Germline V CDR1 and CDR2: MDHEN, SYDVKM. The CDR3 covers 14 residues. The CDR3, as DNA: TGTGCCAGCAAGGGGACAGGGCGAGTAGGAGAGCAGTTCTTC. Its translation: CASKGTGRVGEQFF.